These T cell receptor beta chains were read from a single sample in a study of CD8 T cells in ankylosing spondylitis. TCRdb itself ran the 5' RACE reads through MiXCR, one entry per CDR3 protein. The table records fewer than 250,000 distinct CDR3 sequences, over 9.5% of them present only once. The sequenced sample consisted of blood, either unsorted or a sorted T cell fraction (not recorded which). The source of these receptors is a male donor with ankylosing spondylitis or in good health (not recorded which). The CDR3 runs from the conserved cysteine through the conserved F or W. The D gene is left open where the match is weak. Only part of the rows carry a size: once, few, many, or a class if the clone is expanded.

d_gene	v_gene	abundance	j_gene	CDR3aa
TRBD1	TRBV7-3	many	TRBJ1-1	CASSLTTTGFLSTEAFF
-	TRBV29-1	many	TRBJ2-5	CSVEKLDRQETQYF
-	TRBV12-3/TRBV12-4	many	TRBJ1-3	CASSLARSAIYF
-	TRBV14	many	TRBJ2-2	CASSQDTGNHHRELFF
TRBD2	TRBV5-1	few	TRBJ2-5	CASSWRGEETQYF
-	TRBV29-1	many	TRBJ2-2	CSVESFWGTGELFF
-	TRBV5-1	many	TRBJ2-5	CASSSLVGVGQETQYF
TRBD1	TRBV6-1	-	TRBJ2-5	CASSPGRQGVETQYF
TRBD2	TRBV12-3/TRBV12-4	many	TRBJ2-3	CASTPAGGPIDTQYF
TRBD1	TRBV6-5	-	TRBJ2-6	CASSYSAGQGSPGANVLTF
-	TRBV11-1	-	TRBJ1-1	CASSLTPWTEGEGGTEAFF
-	TRBV14	-	TRBJ2-7	CASSHGGKEYEQYF
-	TRBV7-9	-	TRBJ2-7	CASSLAGGAAYEQYF
TRBD1	TRBV11-3	-	TRBJ1-1	CASSFSPGGNTEAFF
-	TRBV5-1	-	TRBJ1-1	CASSFSGVDTEAFF
-	TRBV11-2	many	TRBJ2-7	CASSLGITEQYF
-	TRBV29-1	few	TRBJ1-1	CSGGRDWNTEAFF
-	TRBV29-1	-	TRBJ2-5	CSAAFFGQETQYF
TRBD2	TRBV3-1	-	TRBJ2-1	CASCPHRLAGRYNEQFF
TRBD1	TRBV5-1	many	TRBJ2-7	CASRRGQGEEQYF
-	TRBV5-1	few	TRBJ2-7	CASSLERSPYEQYF
-	TRBV10-3	many	TRBJ2-3	CAIRGAESTDTQYF
-	TRBV20-1	many	TRBJ1-5	CSARARQEGRSQPQHF
-	TRBV10-3	many	TRBJ2-7	CAIRDSGDTYEQYF